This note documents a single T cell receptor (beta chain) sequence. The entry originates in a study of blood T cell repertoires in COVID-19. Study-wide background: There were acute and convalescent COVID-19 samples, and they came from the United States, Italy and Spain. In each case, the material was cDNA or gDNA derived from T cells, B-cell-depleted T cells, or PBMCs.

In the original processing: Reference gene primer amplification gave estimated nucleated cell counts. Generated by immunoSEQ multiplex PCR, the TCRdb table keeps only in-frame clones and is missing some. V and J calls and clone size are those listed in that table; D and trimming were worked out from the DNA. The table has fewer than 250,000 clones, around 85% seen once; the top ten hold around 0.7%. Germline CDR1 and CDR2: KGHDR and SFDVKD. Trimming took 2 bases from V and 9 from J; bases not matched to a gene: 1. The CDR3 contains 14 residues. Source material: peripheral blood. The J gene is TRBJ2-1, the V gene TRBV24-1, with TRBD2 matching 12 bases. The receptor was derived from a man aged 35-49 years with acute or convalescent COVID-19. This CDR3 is CATSDSSGGGEQFF. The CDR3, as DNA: TGTGCCACCAGTGATTCTAGCGGGGGGGGTGAGCAGTTCTTC.